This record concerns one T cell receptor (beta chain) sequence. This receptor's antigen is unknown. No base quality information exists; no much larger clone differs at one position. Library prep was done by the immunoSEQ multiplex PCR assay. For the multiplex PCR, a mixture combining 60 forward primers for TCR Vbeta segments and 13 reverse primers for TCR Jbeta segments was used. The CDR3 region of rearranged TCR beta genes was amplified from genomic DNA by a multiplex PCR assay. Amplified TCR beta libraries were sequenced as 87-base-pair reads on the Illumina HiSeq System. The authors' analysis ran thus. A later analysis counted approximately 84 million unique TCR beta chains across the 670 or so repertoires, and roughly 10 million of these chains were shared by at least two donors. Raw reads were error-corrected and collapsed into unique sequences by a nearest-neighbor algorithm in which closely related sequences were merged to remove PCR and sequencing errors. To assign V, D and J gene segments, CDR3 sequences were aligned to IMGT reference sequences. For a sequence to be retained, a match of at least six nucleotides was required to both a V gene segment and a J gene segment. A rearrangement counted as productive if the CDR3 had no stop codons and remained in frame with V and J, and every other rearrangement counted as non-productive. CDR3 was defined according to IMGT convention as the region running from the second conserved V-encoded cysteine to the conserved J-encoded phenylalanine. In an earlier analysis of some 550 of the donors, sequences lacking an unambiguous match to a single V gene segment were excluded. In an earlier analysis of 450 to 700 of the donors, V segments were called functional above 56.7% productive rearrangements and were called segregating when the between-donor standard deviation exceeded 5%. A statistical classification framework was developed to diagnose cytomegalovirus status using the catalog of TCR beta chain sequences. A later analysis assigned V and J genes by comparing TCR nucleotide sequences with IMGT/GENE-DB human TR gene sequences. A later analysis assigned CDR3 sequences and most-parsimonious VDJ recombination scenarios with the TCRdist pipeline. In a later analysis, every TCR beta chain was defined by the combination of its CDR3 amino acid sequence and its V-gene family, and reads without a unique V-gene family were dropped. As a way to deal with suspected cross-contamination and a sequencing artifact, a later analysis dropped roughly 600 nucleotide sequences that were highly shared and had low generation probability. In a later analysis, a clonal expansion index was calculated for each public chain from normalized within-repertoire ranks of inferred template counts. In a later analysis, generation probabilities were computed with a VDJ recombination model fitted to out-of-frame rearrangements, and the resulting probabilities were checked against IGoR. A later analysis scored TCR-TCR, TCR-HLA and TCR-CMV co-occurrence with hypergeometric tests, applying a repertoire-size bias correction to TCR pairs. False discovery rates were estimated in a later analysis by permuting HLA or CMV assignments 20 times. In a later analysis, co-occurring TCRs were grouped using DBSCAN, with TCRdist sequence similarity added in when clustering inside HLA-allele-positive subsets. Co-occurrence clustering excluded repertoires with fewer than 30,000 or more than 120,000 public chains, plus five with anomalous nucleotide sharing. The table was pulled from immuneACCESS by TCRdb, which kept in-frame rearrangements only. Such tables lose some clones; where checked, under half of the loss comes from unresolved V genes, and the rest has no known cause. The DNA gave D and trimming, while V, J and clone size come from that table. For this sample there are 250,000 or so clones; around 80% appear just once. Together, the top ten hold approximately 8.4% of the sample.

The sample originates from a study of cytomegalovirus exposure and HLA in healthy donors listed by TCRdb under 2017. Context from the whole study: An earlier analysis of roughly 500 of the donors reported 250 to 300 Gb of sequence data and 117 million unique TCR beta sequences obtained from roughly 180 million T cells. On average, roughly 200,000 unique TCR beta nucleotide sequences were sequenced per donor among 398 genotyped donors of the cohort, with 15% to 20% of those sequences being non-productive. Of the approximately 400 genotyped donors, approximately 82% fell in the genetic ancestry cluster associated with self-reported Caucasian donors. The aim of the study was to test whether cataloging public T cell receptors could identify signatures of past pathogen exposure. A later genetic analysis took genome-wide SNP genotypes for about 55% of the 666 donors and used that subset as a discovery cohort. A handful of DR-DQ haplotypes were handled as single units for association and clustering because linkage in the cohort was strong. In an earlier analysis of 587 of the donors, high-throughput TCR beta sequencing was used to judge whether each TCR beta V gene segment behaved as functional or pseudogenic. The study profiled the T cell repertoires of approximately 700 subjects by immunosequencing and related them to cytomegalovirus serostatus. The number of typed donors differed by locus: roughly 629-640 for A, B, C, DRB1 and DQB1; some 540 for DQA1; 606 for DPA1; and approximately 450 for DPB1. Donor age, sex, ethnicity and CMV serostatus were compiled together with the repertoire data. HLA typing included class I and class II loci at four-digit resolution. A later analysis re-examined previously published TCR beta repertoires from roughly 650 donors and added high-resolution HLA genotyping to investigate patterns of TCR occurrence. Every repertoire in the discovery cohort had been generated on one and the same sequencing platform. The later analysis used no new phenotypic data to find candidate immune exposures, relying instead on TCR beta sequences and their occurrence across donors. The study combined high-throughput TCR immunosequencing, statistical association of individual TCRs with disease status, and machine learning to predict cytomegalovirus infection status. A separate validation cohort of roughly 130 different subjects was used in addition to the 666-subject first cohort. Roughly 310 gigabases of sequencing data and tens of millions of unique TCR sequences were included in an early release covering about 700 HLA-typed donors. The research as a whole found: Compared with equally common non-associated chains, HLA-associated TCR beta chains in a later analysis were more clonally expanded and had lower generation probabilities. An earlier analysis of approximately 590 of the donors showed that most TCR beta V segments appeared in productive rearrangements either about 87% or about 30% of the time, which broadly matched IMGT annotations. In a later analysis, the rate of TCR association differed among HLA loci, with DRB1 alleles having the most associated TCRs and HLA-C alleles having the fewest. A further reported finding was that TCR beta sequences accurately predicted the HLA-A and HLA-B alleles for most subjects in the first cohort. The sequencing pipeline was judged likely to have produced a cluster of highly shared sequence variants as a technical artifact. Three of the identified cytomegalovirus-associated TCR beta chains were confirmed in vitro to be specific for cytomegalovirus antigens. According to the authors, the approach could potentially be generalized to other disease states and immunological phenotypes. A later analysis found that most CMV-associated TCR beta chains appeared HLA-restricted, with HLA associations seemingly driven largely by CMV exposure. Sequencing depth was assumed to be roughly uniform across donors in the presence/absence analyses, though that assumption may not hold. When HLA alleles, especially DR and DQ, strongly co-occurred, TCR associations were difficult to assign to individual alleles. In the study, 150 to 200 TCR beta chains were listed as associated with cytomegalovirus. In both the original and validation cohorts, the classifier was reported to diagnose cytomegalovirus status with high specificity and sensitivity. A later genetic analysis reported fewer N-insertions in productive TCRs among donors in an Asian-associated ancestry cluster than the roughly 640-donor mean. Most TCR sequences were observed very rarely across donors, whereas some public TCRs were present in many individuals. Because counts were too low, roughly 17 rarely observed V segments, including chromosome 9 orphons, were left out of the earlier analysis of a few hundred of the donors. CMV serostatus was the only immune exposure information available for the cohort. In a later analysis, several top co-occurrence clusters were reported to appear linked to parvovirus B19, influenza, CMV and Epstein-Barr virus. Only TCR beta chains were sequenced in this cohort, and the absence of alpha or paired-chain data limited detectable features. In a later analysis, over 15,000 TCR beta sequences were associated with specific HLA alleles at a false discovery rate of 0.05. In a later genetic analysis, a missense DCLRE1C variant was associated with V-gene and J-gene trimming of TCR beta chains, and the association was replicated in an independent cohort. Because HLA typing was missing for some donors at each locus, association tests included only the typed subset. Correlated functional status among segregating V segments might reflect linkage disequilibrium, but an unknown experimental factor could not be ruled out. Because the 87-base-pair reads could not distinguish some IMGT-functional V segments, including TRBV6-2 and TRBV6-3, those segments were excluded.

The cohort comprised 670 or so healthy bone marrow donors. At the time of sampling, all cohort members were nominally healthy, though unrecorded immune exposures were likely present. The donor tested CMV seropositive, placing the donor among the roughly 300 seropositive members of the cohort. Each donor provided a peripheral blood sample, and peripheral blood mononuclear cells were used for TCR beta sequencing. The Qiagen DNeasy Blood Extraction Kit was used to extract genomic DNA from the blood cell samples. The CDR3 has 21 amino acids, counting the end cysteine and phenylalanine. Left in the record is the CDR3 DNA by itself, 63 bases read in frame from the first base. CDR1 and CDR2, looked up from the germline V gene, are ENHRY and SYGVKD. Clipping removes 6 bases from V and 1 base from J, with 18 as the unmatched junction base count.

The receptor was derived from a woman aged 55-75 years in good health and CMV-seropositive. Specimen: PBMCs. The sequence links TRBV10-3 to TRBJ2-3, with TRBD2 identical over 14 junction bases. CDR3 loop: CAIRRSGTSGRRVKGTDTQYF. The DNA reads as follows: TGTGCCATCAGAAGATCAGGGACTAGCGGGAGAAGGGTAAAAGGCACAGATACGCAGTATTTT.